The sequence of this T cell receptor (beta chain) was determined in a study of blood T cells in healthy people across ages. On the study more broadly: Template switching captured about one barcoded beta molecule per two T cells.

Through a sample-barcoded 5' primer and a J-beta primer mix, a second PCR was run for about 6 to 11 cycles. TCRdb ran MiXCR on the 5' RACE reads and lists one entry per CDR3 protein. The sample records 720,000 or so distinct CDR3 sequences, less than 45% being singletons. This CDR3 has 14 amino acids. The authors drew 8.5 to 10 milliliters of peripheral blood from each donor. Study-wide results and caveats: Any conclusive comparison of naive versus antigen-experienced cells was prevented by using unsorted PBMCs. Naive CD4+ cells and diversity were both higher in long-lived donors than in aged donors.

Details on this clonotype: The antigen remains undetermined.

The J gene is TRBJ2-3, the V gene TRBV21-1; the table gives TRBD1 as D, unverified against the DNA. TRBV21-1 is flagged as a pseudogene. Material for sequencing was blood. The TCR sequence derives from a man older than 75 in good health. The CDR3 sequence: CASSRPIRGDTQYF. CDR3 sequence (DNA): TGTGCCAGCAGCCGTCCTATTAGGGGAGATACGCAGTATTTT.